These 3 T cell receptor beta chains were all obtained from the same sample, sequenced in a study of cytomegalovirus exposure and HLA in healthy donors. The PCR made use of 60 Vbeta and 13 Jbeta primers. Some clones are missing from TCRdb's copy, which holds only in-frame ones; the method was immunoSEQ multiplex PCR. The sample contains about 270,000 clones, roughly 70% of which appear only once. Input material: PBMCs. The receptors shown here come from a female donor in good health and CMV-seronegative.

This clone was detected only a few times. V usage is TRBV18 and J usage is TRBJ2-7; the D gene is possibly TRBD2 (5 bases). V lost 4 bases and J lost 7, with 17 bases in between. Germline V gene data show CDR1 as KGHSH and CDR2 as LQKENI. CDR3 length equals 14 residues. The chain's CDR3 is CASSQTLLPGEQYF. The CDR3 coding sequence is TGTGCCAGCTCACAGACTCTCCTTCCGGGGGAGCAGTACTTC.

V gene TRBV15 combines with J gene TRBJ2-1; 8 bases map to TRBD2. The V gene end was trimmed by 0 bases and the J gene end by 6 bases; junction bases not matched to a gene: 4. Germline lookup yields CDR1 LNHNV and CDR2 YYDKDF (reference sequence). The CDR3 sequence is 15 residues long. The chain's CDR3 is CATSRDEGTSNEQFF. The CDR3 bases are TGTGCCACCAGCAGAGATGAGGGGACTAGCAATGAGCAGTTCTTC.

The gene calls are TRBV6-4 and TRBJ1-1, with no clear D. In germline, CDR1 is MRHNA, CDR2 SNTAGT. The CDR3 totals 13 residues. V was pared by 2 bases and J by 7 bases, with 11 bases between. The CDR3 sequence: CASSDGPANEAFF. The CDR3 bases are TGTGCCAGCAGTGACGGGCCCGCTAATGAAGCTTTCTTT.